One sample yielded the 17 T cell receptor beta chains listed below, sequenced in a study of T-cell memory formation after mild COVID-19. MiXCR, run by TCRdb on the 5' RACE reads, gives a single entry per CDR3 protein. Among 530,000 or so distinct CDR3 sequences listed, roughly 17% were seen once. The sample taken for sequencing was PBMCs or a T cell subset sorted from them (not recorded which). The receptors shown here come from an adult woman who had mild COVID-19 (a few samples of this study predate the infection). Cell type and time point are not known.

This clonotype was counted a few times. The chain joins TRBV11-2 to TRBJ2-1; TRBD2 aligns across 12 bases. This CDR3 comprises 15 residues. CDR1 and CDR2 from the germline V gene are SGHAT and FQNNGV. With 7 bases clipped from V and 6 bases from J, the junction kept 7 bases outside the gene matches. As DNA, the CDR3 is TGTGCCAGCAACCTCCGGACTAGCGGGACCAATGAGCAGTTCTTC. Translation: CASNLRTSGTNEQFF.

This clonotype was counted only a few times. V gene TRBV7-9 combines with J gene TRBJ1-1, with D uncertain. Germline CDR1 is SEHNR and CDR2 is FQNEAQ (reference sequence). The V end lost 5 bases, the J end lost 7 bases, and 17 bases lay between the germline ends. The length of the CDR3 is 14 residues. The CDR3 region is CASSDGIRSLEAFF. In DNA, the CDR3 is TGTGCCAGCAGCGACGGGATTAGGTCCCTTGAAGCTTTCTTT.

This clonotype has just a few counts. This rearrangement joins TRBV3-1 to TRBJ1-1; 7 nucleotides line up with TRBD1. Germline CDR1 reads LGHDT; CDR2 reads YNNKEL (reference sequence). The CDR3 extends over 15 amino acids. V was clipped by 8 bases and J by 1 base; unmatched bases: 10. The DNA of the CDR3 is TGTGCCAGCCGCCCCGAAGGGGGCTCGAACACTGAAGCTTTCTTT. Translated, it gives CASRPEGGSNTEAFF.

The chain carries TRBV7-9 and TRBJ2-3; D gene uncertain. V was shortened by 5 bases and J by 1 base, with 16 bases between the two germline ends. The germline V gene has CDR1 SEHNR and CDR2 FQNEAQ (reference sequence). The CDR3 runs to 16 residues. The CDR3 DNA follows: TGTGCCAGCAGCCTCTTAACCAGCGTGGGCACAGATACGCAGTATTTT. Translating gives CASSLLTSVGTDTQYF.

This chain connects TRBV5-1 to TRBJ2-3, with D possibly being TRBD1 (6 bases). The V gene lost 5 bases and the J gene lost 6 bases, with 19 bases spanning the gap. Germline V gives CDR1 SGHRS, CDR2 YFSETQ. This CDR3 region has 15 residues. The CDR3 nucleotides are TGCGCCAGCAGACAGTACAGGGTCCCTTTGGATACGCAGTATTTT. The encoded protein is CASRQYRVPLDTQYF.

The gene calls are TRBV12-3 or TRBV12-4 and TRBJ2-1, with D perhaps assigned TRBD1 or TRBD2 (6 bases each). This CDR3 has 15 amino acids. Between the trimmed V and J ends, which lost 1 base and 4 bases, there was a span of 11 bases. The CDR3 DNA reads as TGTGCCAGCAGTTTAGGGGGGGCGAAATACAATGAGCAGTTCTTC. Protein product: CASSLGGAKYNEQFF.

The table lists this clonotype with many counts. This chain connects TRBV20-1 to TRBJ2-1, with D possibly TRBD1 on 5 matching bases. Trimming stripped 7 bases from V and 7 bases from J, with 11 bases between. Per germline, CDR1 DFQATT and CDR2 SNEGSKA (reference sequence). This CDR3 is built from 11 residues. In DNA form, the CDR3 reads TGCAGTGTTACTCAGGGTAATGAGCAGTTCTTC. It is translated as CSVTQGNEQFF.

This clonotype showed up many times. The chain uses TRBV27 and TRBJ2-1, with 7 bases aligning to TRBD2. With 5 bases clipped from V and 6 bases from J, the junction kept 10 bases outside the gene matches. This CDR3 has 15 amino acids. Germline V gene data show CDR1 as MNHEY and CDR2 as SMNVEV (reference sequence). The CDR3 nucleotides read TGTGCCAGCAGTCCCCAAGGACTAGTTAGCAATGAGCAGTTCTTC. This codes for CASSPQGLVSNEQFF.

The chain uses TRBV7-9 and TRBJ2-6, with 10 bases aligning to TRBD1. V lost 11 bases, J lost 2 bases, and 15 bases stayed unmatched. The CDR3 extends over 18 amino acids. Germline CDR1 is SEHNR and CDR2 is FQNEAQ (reference sequence). The chain's CDR3 is CAGHLPGQGRPGANVLTF. The CDR3 nucleotides read TGTGCCGGCCATTTACCGGGACAGGGGCGGCCTGGGGCCAACGTCCTGACTTTC.

This clonotype came up a few times. The chain combines TRBV12-3 or TRBV12-4 with TRBJ1-4; a weak D match, TRBD1 (5 bases). The length of the CDR3 is 13 residues. V dropped 5 bases and J dropped 7 bases, with 11 bases sitting between them. The DNA of the CDR3 is TGTGCCAGCAGTCCCAGGGAGGGTGAAAAACTGTTTTTT. Its translation: CASSPREGEKLFF.

The chain carries TRBV7-3 and TRBJ1-1; 11 bases are a match to TRBD1. Per the germline V gene, CDR1 is SGHTA and CDR2 is FQGTGA. The V and J ends lost 2 bases and 4 bases, in that order; junction bases with no gene match: 3. CDR3 size: 15 residues. The CDR3 DNA is TGTGCCAGCAGCTTAGTCGGACAGGGGGCCACTGAAGCTTTCTTT. The encoded protein is CASSLVGQGATEAFF.

The rearrangement links TRBV30 to TRBJ2-1; 8 positions agree with TRBD1. With V trimmed by 5 bases and J by 0 bases, 6 bases remained unmatched. The CDR3 length is 15 residues. The germline V gene has CDR1 GTSNPN and CDR2 SVGIG (reference sequence). CDR3 loop: CAWETGGSSYNEQFF. The CDR3 nucleotides are TGTGCCTGGGAAACAGGGGGATCCTCCTACAATGAGCAGTTCTTC.

This clonotype has just a few counts. The chain couples TRBV30 to TRBJ1-2, with 7 bases aligning to TRBD1. Trimming at V came to 7 bases and at J to 6 bases, leaving 11 bases not matched to a gene. CDR1 and CDR2 (germline): GTSNPN, SVGIG (reference sequence). The CDR3 covers 13 residues. Here the CDR3 reads CAFTGTALNGYTF. The CDR3 DNA reads as TGTGCCTTCACCGGGACAGCACTTAATGGCTACACCTTC.

Only a few counts were recorded for this clonotype. The chain has TRBV7-3 and TRBJ2-2, with 7 bases identical to TRBD1. The CDR3 loop spans 16 amino acids. Losses at the gene ends were 6 bases for V and 0 bases for J; bases not matched to a gene: 7. Looked up from germline, CDR1 is SGHTA and CDR2 is FQGTGA. For the CDR3, the DNA is TGTGCCAGCAGTTTACAGGGGTCAGCGAACACCGGGGAGCTGTTTTTT. As protein: CASSLQGSANTGELFF. The variable domain in full, with the rest retrieved from reference TRBV7-3 and TRBJ2-2, is GAGVSQTPSNKVTEKGKYVELRCDPISGHTALYWYRQSLGQGPEFLIYFQGTGAADDSGLPNDRFFAVRPEGSVSTLKIQRTERGDSAVYLCASSLQGSANTGELFFGEGSRLTVL.

This clonotype was picked up one time. The chain has TRBV27 and TRBJ1-1, with unresolved D. Germline lookup yields CDR1 MNHEY and CDR2 SMNVEV (reference sequence). The CDR3 spans 15 residues. The V end was cut by 3 bases, the J end by 1 base, with 12 bases between. This CDR3 is CASSFDSLKNTEAFF. In DNA, the CDR3 is TGTGCCAGCAGTTTCGACTCACTTAAGAACACTGAAGCTTTCTTT.

V is TRBV4-3 and J is TRBJ1-2; D is perhaps TRBD1 (5 bases). The CDR3 runs 14 residues. Trimming removed 2 bases at V and 3 bases at J, with 10 bases between. Per germline, CDR1 LGHNA and CDR2 YSLEER. CDR3 coding DNA: TGCGCCAGCAGCCAATCGATGGGGGACTATGGCTACACCTTC. Protein: CASSQSMGDYGYTF.

This clonotype was recorded a few times. This chain uses TRBV4-3 with TRBJ1-4, with D tentatively TRBD1 (6 bases). The CDR3 runs to 18 residues. Germline V lookup: CDR1 LGHNA, CDR2 YSLEER. V lost 4 bases and J 4 bases, leaving 22 bases between the germline ends. The CDR3 DNA follows: TGCGCCAGCAGCCCCCGGGAGGGGGGATTGGAGGATAATGAAAAACTGTTTTTT. Residues: CASSPREGGLEDNEKLFF.